Listed below are T cell receptor beta chains from one sample, sequenced in a study of CD8+ T cells in alopecia areata. Sequenced by immunoSEQ multiplex PCR; TCRdb stores in-frame clones only, minus some. The sample has under 250,000 clones; roughly 66% are singletons. The sample was CD4+ T cells sorted from blood, taken around week 42, from a patient treated with tofacitinib. All receptors come from a human donor with alopecia areata. CDR3s include the opening cysteine and the closing phenylalanine or tryptophan. D genes are given only for firm matches. Clone size appears in some rows only: once, few, many, or a class for an expanded clone.

D	size	V	J	CDR3	DNA
TRBD1	once	TRBV29-1	TRBJ2-1	CSVAIGTGYNEQFF	TGCAGCGTCGCCATAGGGACAGGCTACAATGAGCAGTTCTTC
.	few	TRBV27	TRBJ1-1	CASSLEGRGEAFF	TGTGCCAGCAGTTTGGAGGGGCGTGGAGAAGCTTTCTTT
.	.	TRBV27	TRBJ1-1	CASSFRGKTEAFF	TGTGCCAGCAGTTTTAGGGGTAAGACTGAAGCTTTCTTT
TRBD1	few	TRBV6-6	TRBJ2-4	CASSRTGGAADIQYF	TGTGCCAGCAGCCGAACAGGGGGCGCGGCAGACATTCAGTACTTC
TRBD1	.	TRBV19	TRBJ1-1	CASSMDRGGTEAFF	TGTGCCAGTAGTATGGACAGGGGTGGCACTGAAGCTTTCTTT
.	few	TRBV15	TRBJ1-2	CATSGVGFNYGYTF	TGTGCCACCAGCGGGGTCGGGTTTAACTATGGCTACACCTTC
TRBD2	.	TRBV2	TRBJ2-5	CASSELAGEVQETQYF	TGTGCCAGCAGTGAACTAGCGGGGGAGGTACAAGAGACCCAGTACTTC
.	.	TRBV7-2	TRBJ2-2	CASSLSGTTGELFF	TGTGCCAGCAGCTTATCCGGGACCACCGGGGAGCTGTTTTTT
.	.	TRBV5-6	TRBJ1-1	CASIMTGDSNTEAFF	TGTGCCAGTATAATGACAGGAGACTCGAACACTGAAGCTTTCTTT
TRBD1	.	TRBV4-2	TRBJ2-4	CASSTRTGGVAKNIQYF	TGTGCCAGCAGCACCCGGACAGGCGGTGTAGCCAAAAACATTCAGTACTTC
.	few	TRBV30	TRBJ1-1	CAWSLGQTGAFF	TGTGCCTGGAGCCTAGGACAGACTGGGGCTTTCTTT
.	few	TRBV19	TRBJ2-2	CASSIGQVYTGELFF	TGTGCCAGTAGTATAGGACAGGTGTACACCGGGGAGCTGTTTTTT
.	.	TRBV19	TRBJ2-1	CASSIKVLPGNEQFF	TGTGCCAGTAGTATAAAGGTGTTACCAGGCAATGAGCAGTTCTTC
TRBD2	.	TRBV4-3	TRBJ2-7	CASSQDGGGPYEQYF	TGCGCCAGCAGCCAAGACGGCGGGGGGCCCTACGAGCAGTACTTC
TRBD1	.	TRBV5-1	TRBJ1-1	CASSSEGTGGTEAFF	TGCGCCAGCAGCTCTGAAGGGACAGGGGGCACTGAAGCTTTCTTT
.	.	TRBV29-1	TRBJ2-5	CSVGASQETQYF	TGCAGCGTTGGGGCAAGCCAAGAGACCCAGTACTTC
TRBD2	.	TRBV27	TRBJ2-5	CASRVYSGGAQETQYF	TGTGCCAGCAGAGTTTATAGCGGGGGGGCGCAAGAGACCCAGTACTTC
TRBD1	.	TRBV30	TRBJ1-5	CAWSAGQPNQPQHF	TGTGCCTGGAGTGCGGGACAGCCCAATCAGCCCCAGCATTTT
.	.	TRBV18	TRBJ1-5	CASSPKAAAYSNQPQHF	TGTGCCAGCTCACCCAAGGCAGCGGCTTATAGCAATCAGCCCCAGCATTTT
TRBD1	.	TRBV5-1	TRBJ1-4	CASSALQGAEGEKLFF	TGCGCCAGCAGCGCTCTTCAGGGGGCCGAAGGAGAAAAACTGTTTTTT
.	.	TRBV30	TRBJ2-6	CAWSRSGANVLTF	TGTGCCTGGAGTCGCTCTGGGGCCAACGTCCTGACTTTC
.	.	TRBV4-3	TRBJ2-2	CASSQEWGNTGELFF	TGCGCCAGCAGCCAAGAATGGGGAAACACCGGGGAGCTGTTTTTT
.	.	TRBV15	TRBJ2-3	CATSRRTDSGFKDTQYF	TGTGCCACCAGCAGGAGGACGGACAGTGGGTTTAAAGATACGCAGTATTTT
.	.	TRBV29-1	TRBJ1-3	CSVEMAGNTIYF	TGCAGCGTTGAAATGGCTGGAAACACCATATATTTT
.	.	TRBV29-1	TRBJ2-1	CSVGLGLEQFF	TGCAGCGTTGGATTGGGACTTGAGCAGTTCTTC
.	once	TRBV5-6	TRBJ2-3	CASSLEGYRLYF	TGTGCCAGCAGCTTGGAAGGCTATCGTTTGTATTTT
.	.	TRBV7-3	TRBJ1-6	CASSSRGDSPLHF	TGTGCCAGCAGCTCACGGGGGGATTCACCCCTCCACTTT
.	.	TRBV7-9	TRBJ2-3	CASSLGLRTDTQYF	TGTGCCAGCAGCTTAGGGCTCCGCACAGATACGCAGTATTTT